This T cell receptor beta chain was retrieved from a study of identical twins. TCRdb fed the 5' RACE reads into MiXCR, producing one record per CDR3 protein. The sample yields some 250,000 distinct CDR3 sequences, roughly 13% seen once. Healthy Caucasians supplied all donations. General study results and limits: The conclusions drew on cross-sectional statistical analysis instead of tracking the same donors. Out-of-frame alpha sequences that twins shared showed excess low generation probability.

This clonotype was detected only a few times. As yet, its antigen is unknown. V was pared by 2 bases and J by 6 bases, with 29 bases between. This CDR3 region has 19 residues. Germline CDR1 reads DFQATT; CDR2 reads SNEGSKA (reference sequence). This same sample was also taken into another study, of yellow fever vaccine responses in identical twins.

This sequence originates from a woman younger than 35 in good health. V and J are TRBV20-1 and TRBJ2-1, with D uncertain. The sequenced material came from memory (CD45RO+) T cells sorted from blood. CDR3 in DNA: TGCAGTGCTAGATCCCCGCAGAAGGCTTCAACCCCAACCGGCAATGAGCAGTTCTTC. Its translation is CSARSPQKASTPTGNEQFF.